The 31 T cell receptor beta chains below come from one sample, sequenced in a study of control samples from healthy donors and cancer patients. Some clones are missing from TCRdb's copy, which holds only in-frame ones; the method was immunoSEQ multiplex PCR. The data show about 150,000 clones, approximately 93% seen once. The material sequenced was blood. The receptors here all came from a man aged 45-60 years in good health.

The chain uses TRBV28 and TRBJ2-3; D gene ambiguous. Germline lookup yields CDR1 MDHEN and CDR2 SYDVKM. The CDR3 is 12 residues long. Trimming removed 6 bases at V and 5 bases at J, with 9 bases between. CDR3 coding DNA: TGTGCCAGCAGCCAGATCGTAGATACGCAGTATTTT. This sequence encodes CASSQIVDTQYF.

The V call is TRBV28, the J call TRBJ2-1; tentatively, D is TRBD2 (7 bases). Germline V CDR1 and CDR2: MDHEN, SYDVKM. CDR3 length: 15 residues. Trimming stripped 6 bases from V and 2 bases from J, with 14 bases between. This CDR3 reads CASSKGGGPYNEQFF. The DNA for the CDR3 is TGTGCCAGCAGCAAAGGGGGGGGGCCCTACAATGAGCAGTTCTTC.

V usage is TRBV7-9 and J usage is TRBJ2-7; perhaps D is TRBD1 or TRBD2 (5 bases each). This CDR3 comprises 14 residues. From germline, CDR1 is SEHNR and CDR2 FQNEAQ (reference sequence). With 4 bases removed from V and 4 bases from J, the gap between germline ends came to 14 bases. The CDR3 reads CASSSGTSRYEQYF. CDR3 nucleotide sequence: TGTGCCAGCAGCTCCGGGACCTCTAGGTACGAGCAGTACTTC. The variable domain in full, completed from reference TRBV7-9 and TRBJ2-7, reads DTGVSQNPRHKITKRGQNVTFRCDPISEHNRLYWYRQTLGQGPEFLTYFQNEAQLEKSRLLSDRFSAERPKGSFSTLEIQRTEQGDSAMYLCASSSGTSRYEQYFGPGTRLTVT.

The chain recombines TRBV28 with TRBJ1-2; TRBD1 is a possible D gene (6 bases). V lost 6 bases, J lost 4 bases, and 18 bases lay in between. CDR1 and CDR2 from the germline V gene are MDHEN and SYDVKM. The CDR3 loop spans 15 amino acids. The CDR3 DNA reads as TGTGCCAGCAGCCTCAATCTAGGGGGGGGCTATGGCTACACCTTC. This encodes CASSLNLGGGYGYTF.

The chain recombines TRBV3-1 (or the pseudogene TRBV3-2) with TRBJ1-1; D remains ambiguous. Between the trimmed V and J ends, which lost 0 bases and 6 bases, there was a span of 17 bases. Germline CDR1 LGHDT, CDR2 YNNKEL (reference sequence). The CDR3 runs to 16 residues. This CDR3 is CASSQDYSVTAAEAFF. CDR3 in DNA: TGTGCCAGCAGCCAAGACTATTCTGTGACCGCCGCTGAAGCTTTCTTT.

The CDR3: CASSEGTSGNQETQYF. The DNA of the CDR3 is TGCGCCAGCAGTGAGGGGACTAGCGGGAATCAAGAGACCCAGTACTTC. This chain joins TRBV10-2 and TRBJ2-5; TRBD2 matches at 13 bases. The V gene's germline CDR1 is WSHSY and CDR2 SAAADI. This CDR3 comprises 16 residues. V shed 2 bases, J shed 2 bases, and the junction held 2 bases outside the gene matches.

This sequence joins TRBV9 and TRBJ2-7, with TRBD2 identical over 10 bases. The trim removed 4 bases at V and 7 bases at J, leaving 11 bases unmatched. The CDR3 contains 15 residues. Germline V gives CDR1 SGDLS, CDR2 YYNGEE. This chain's CDR3 is CASSPSPLAGREQYF. CDR3 DNA: TGTGCCAGCAGCCCGTCTCCACTAGCGGGGCGGGAGCAGTACTTC.

A single count supports this clone. At one boundary the junction diverges from the germline segment, which might be a read error. The genes are TRBV28 and TRBJ1-4; tentative D call: TRBD1 (6 bases). The length of the CDR3 is 13 residues. Germline V CDR1 and CDR2: MDHEN, SYDVKM. CDR3 nucleotide sequence: TGTGTCAGCAGAGGACAGCGGAATGAAAAACTGTTTTTT. Its translation is CVSRGQRNEKLFF.

The CDR3 loop is CASSLGRTTGELFF. CDR3 coding DNA: TGTGCCAGCAGTTTAGGGAGAACCACCGGGGAGCTGTTTTTT. The rearrangement links TRBV6-5 to TRBJ2-2; TRBD2 might be the D (5 bases). Trimming stripped 4 bases from V and 4 bases from J, with 10 bases between. Germline assignment: CDR1 MNHEY and CDR2 SVGAGI. The CDR3 consists of 14 residues.

This chain connects TRBV11-3 to TRBJ2-1; TRBD2 agrees at 7 bases. The V segment lost 1 base and the J segment 8 bases; nucleotides outside the gene matches: 11. This CDR3 comprises 16 residues. Germline V gene data show CDR1 as SGHNT and CDR2 as YENEEA. CDR3 nucleotides: TGTGCCAGCAGCTTAGGGGGGGGAGGCCCCACGGATGAGCAGTTCTTC. This translates into CASSLGGGGPTDEQFF.

The chain has TRBV11-2 and TRBJ2-7, with TRBD1 as a possible D gene (6 bases). The V end lost 1 base, the J end lost 5 bases, and 18 bases lay between the germline ends. The CDR3 contains 16 residues. Germline lookup yields CDR1 SGHAT and CDR2 FQNNGV. The CDR3 coding sequence is TGTGCCAGCAGCTTAGTGTTTGGCAGGGGTAAGGACGAGCAGTACTTC. Translation: CASSLVFGRGKDEQYF.

CDR3 protein: CASSLAGGAETQYF. In DNA form, the CDR3 reads TGTGCCAGCAGCTTAGCGGGCGGGGCGGAGACCCAGTACTTC. The chain combines TRBV7-9 with TRBJ2-5; a weak D match, TRBD2 (6 bases). CDR1 is SEHNR and CDR2 is FQNEAQ in the germline V gene (reference sequence). The length of the CDR3 is 14 residues. Deletions cut 0 bases from V and 5 bases from J, with 10 bases between. Together with reference TRBV7-9 and TRBJ2-5, the CDR3 gives the full variable domain: DTGVSQNPRHKITKRGQNVTFRCDPISEHNRLYWYRQTLGQGPEFLTYFQNEAQLEKSRLLSDRFSAERPKGSFSTLEIQRTEQGDSAMYLCASSLAGGAETQYFGPGTRLLVL.

The rearrangement uses TRBV5-1 and TRBJ2-1; 8 bases agree with TRBD2. V was pared by 0 bases and J by 5 bases, with 4 bases of the junction left unmatched. Per germline, CDR1 SGHRS and CDR2 YFSETQ. CDR3 size: 15 residues. CDR3 nucleotide sequence: TGCGCCAGCAGCTTGGAACTAGCGGCCAACAATGAGCAGTTCTTC. Amino acid sequence: CASSLELAANNEQFF.

The chain has TRBV18 and TRBJ2-2; 7 positions agree with TRBD1. After removal of 3 bases from V and 3 bases from J, the junction contained 4 bases not matched to a gene. Germline values: CDR1 KGHSH, CDR2 LQKENI. CDR3 length: 15 amino acids. The DNA for the CDR3 is TGTGCCAGCTCACCCCGACAGGGAGACACCGGGGAGCTGTTTTTT. It is translated as CASSPRQGDTGELFF.

This chain links TRBV9 with TRBJ2-3, with D unresolved. This CDR3 comprises 16 residues. Trimming took off 0 bases at V and 0 bases at J, with 11 bases between the two ends. The germline V gene encodes CDR1 SGDLS and CDR2 YYNGEE. Written as DNA, the CDR3 is TGTGCCAGCAGCGTAGACTACCTAACTAGCACAGATACGCAGTATTTT. Translation: CASSVDYLTSTDTQYF.

This chain uses TRBV18 with TRBJ1-6; possible D gene TRBD1, 5 bases. This CDR3 region has 13 residues. Trimming left V 8 bases short and J 6 bases short, with 11 bases between. Germline CDR1 and CDR2: KGHSH and LQKENI. CDR3 nucleotide sequence: TGTGCCAGCACTACAGGTGGTAATTCACCCCTCCACTTT. Its protein product is CASTTGGNSPLHF.

The chain uses TRBV3-1 (or the pseudogene TRBV3-2) and TRBJ1-6; tentative D call: TRBD1 (6 bases). Trimming shortened V by 5 bases and J by 6 bases, and 11 bases separated the two germline ends. The CDR3 runs 14 residues. Per the germline V gene, CDR1 is LGHDT and CDR2 is YNNKEL (reference sequence). The CDR3 nucleotides are TGTGCCAGCAGCGAAGGACAGAGTAATTCACCCCTCCACTTT. Its protein product is CASSEGQSNSPLHF.

The chain is built from TRBV11-2 and TRBJ1-2; no clear D gene. Germline V gene lookup returns CDR1 SGHAT and CDR2 FQNNGV. The CDR3 sequence is 13 residues long. V was cut by 5 bases and J by 3 bases, with 10 bases left in between. CDR3 sequence: CASSVGTDYGYTF. CDR3 nucleotides: TGTGCCAGCAGCGTTGGCACCGACTATGGCTACACCTTC.

CDR3 in DNA: TGTGCCAGCAGCCAAACAGGTGCTCATCAGCCCCAGCATTTT. As protein: CASSQTGAHQPQHF. V is TRBV14 and J is TRBJ1-5, with D possibly being TRBD1 (5 bases). Germline V lookup: CDR1 SGHDN, CDR2 FVKESK. Deletions cut 2 bases from V and 5 bases from J, with 10 bases between. CDR3 length: 14 amino acids. The whole variable domain, filled in from reference TRBV14 and TRBJ1-5, reads EAGVTQFPSHSVIEKGQTVTLRCDPISGHDNLYWYRRVMGKEIKFLLHFVKESKQDESGMPNNRFLAERTGGTYSTLKVQPAELEDSGVYFCASSQTGAHQPQHFGDGTRLSIL.

The J gene is TRBJ2-3, the V gene TRBV7-9, with D unclear. CDR1 and CDR2 from the germline V gene are SEHNR and FQNEAQ (reference sequence). V lost 1 base and J 4 bases, leaving 6 bases between the germline ends. The CDR3 runs 13 residues. CDR3 in amino acids: CASSLVRSDTQYF. The CDR3 nucleotides are TGTGCCAGCAGCTTAGTACGCTCAGATACGCAGTATTTT.

The V and J genes are TRBV28 and TRBJ2-1, with 12 bases aligning to TRBD2. CDR3 size: 18 residues. V shed 4 bases, J shed 8 bases, and the junction held 15 bases outside the gene matches. Germline CDR1 is MDHEN and CDR2 is SYDVKM. CDR3 amino acids: CASSSRVTSGRSVHEQFF. CDR3 DNA: TGTGCCAGCAGTTCCAGGGTGACTAGCGGGAGATCTGTCCATGAGCAGTTCTTC.

The V gene is TRBV28, the J gene TRBJ2-3, with 14 bases that match TRBD2. Looked up from germline, CDR1 is MDHEN and CDR2 is SYDVKM. V was pared by 8 bases and J by 6 bases, with 1 base of the junction left unmatched. The length of the CDR3 is 13 residues. In DNA, the CDR3 is TGTGCCAGCGGACTAGCGGGAGGTGATACGCAGTATTTT. Encoded protein: CASGLAGGDTQYF.

The CDR3 region has the DNA TGTGCCAGCAGGCGACAGGGGGAGGGACTCTACGAGCAGTACTTC. Its translation: CASRRQGEGLYEQYF. V and J are TRBV14 and TRBJ2-7, with 9 bases that match TRBD1. The CDR3 runs to 15 residues. Germline trimming cut 6 bases from V and 3 bases from J; bases unmatched to any gene: 9. CDR1 and CDR2 (germline): SGHDN, FVKESK. Based on the CDR3 plus reference TRBV14 and TRBJ2-7, the full variable domain is EAGVTQFPSHSVIEKGQTVTLRCDPISGHDNLYWYRRVMGKEIKFLLHFVKESKQDESGMPNNRFLAERTGGTYSTLKVQPAELEDSGVYFCASRRQGEGLYEQYFGPGTRLTVT.

V is TRBV6-1 and J is TRBJ2-3; D is unclear. Trimming cost V 1 base and J 0 bases, with 8 bases left between them. This CDR3 region has 15 residues. CDR1 and CDR2 from the germline V gene are MNHNS and SASEGT. CDR3: CASSEGTLSTDTQYF. CDR3 in DNA: TGTGCCAGCAGTGAAGGGACCCTTAGCACAGATACGCAGTATTTT.

The chain combines TRBV5-4 with TRBJ2-2, with TRBD1 identical over 8 bases. The CDR3 covers 16 residues. Germline lookup yields CDR1 SGHNT and CDR2 YYREEE (reference sequence). The V gene end was trimmed by 0 bases and the J gene end by 4 bases; junction bases not matched to a gene: 5. The CDR3 spells CASSLAQGAGTGELFF. For the CDR3, the DNA is TGTGCCAGCAGCTTGGCCCAGGGGGCGGGCACCGGGGAGCTGTTTTTT.

The V gene is TRBV5-1, the J gene TRBJ2-3; TRBD1 might be the D (6 bases). V shed 3 bases and J shed 4 bases, with 18 bases lying between them. CDR1 and CDR2 from the germline V gene are SGHRS and YFSETQ. The CDR3 runs to 16 residues. CDR3 nucleotide sequence: TGCGCCAGCAGCTGGAGAGAGACAGGAGGAGCAGATACGCAGTATTTT. Translating gives CASSWRETGGADTQYF.

The CDR3 DNA reads as TGTGCCAGCAGCCCACTGACGGGGTTCACCGGGGAGCTGTTTTTT. It encodes CASSPLTGFTGELFF. The rearrangement uses TRBV11-3 and TRBJ2-2, with a weak D call TRBD2 (5 bases). V was clipped by 5 bases and J by 4 bases, with 14 bases between them. The CDR3 is made up of 15 amino acids. Germline CDR1 SGHNT, CDR2 YENEEA.

V and J are TRBV30 and TRBJ2-6; TRBD1 matches at 8 bases. The CDR3 is 17 amino acids. The germline gives CDR1 GTSNPN, CDR2 SVGIG (reference sequence). The junction had 10 bases not matched to a gene; V was cut back by 5 bases and J by 1 base. The CDR3 coding sequence is TGTGCCTGGTTACGGACAGGGCTTAATTCTGGGGCCAACGTCCTGACTTTC. Translating gives CAWLRTGLNSGANVLTF.

V gene TRBV4-1 combines with J gene TRBJ2-7, with TRBD2 as a possible D gene (5 bases). Trimming took 4 bases from V and 3 from J, leaving 19 bases between them. Germline CDR1 reads MGHRA; CDR2 reads YSYEKL. The CDR3 is made up of 16 amino acids. The CDR3 region is CASSPHSRGIGYEQYF. In DNA, the CDR3 is TGCGCCAGCAGCCCCCACAGTAGAGGGATAGGCTACGAGCAGTACTTC.

For this clone: Other DNA sequences in this specimen translate into the identical CDR3. The CDR3 sequence: CASSLGTGNYGYTF. CDR3 nucleotide sequence: TGCGCCAGCAGCTTGGGTACAGGGAACTATGGCTACACCTTC. The V call is TRBV5-1, the J call TRBJ1-2; possible D gene TRBD1, 6 bases. This CDR3 has 14 residues. The V gene lost 0 bases and the J gene lost 2 bases, with 8 bases spanning the gap. Germline loops: CDR1 SGHRS, CDR2 YFSETQ.

This chain uses TRBV27 with TRBJ1-5; possibly TRBD1 for D (5 bases). Trimming left V 5 bases short and J 5 bases short, with 10 bases between. The CDR3 totals 13 residues. The germline V gene has CDR1 MNHEY and CDR2 SMNVEV (reference sequence). The CDR3 DNA reads as TGTGCCAGCAGTAGTACAGGTTATCAGCCCCAGCATTTT. Its protein is CASSSTGYQPQHF.